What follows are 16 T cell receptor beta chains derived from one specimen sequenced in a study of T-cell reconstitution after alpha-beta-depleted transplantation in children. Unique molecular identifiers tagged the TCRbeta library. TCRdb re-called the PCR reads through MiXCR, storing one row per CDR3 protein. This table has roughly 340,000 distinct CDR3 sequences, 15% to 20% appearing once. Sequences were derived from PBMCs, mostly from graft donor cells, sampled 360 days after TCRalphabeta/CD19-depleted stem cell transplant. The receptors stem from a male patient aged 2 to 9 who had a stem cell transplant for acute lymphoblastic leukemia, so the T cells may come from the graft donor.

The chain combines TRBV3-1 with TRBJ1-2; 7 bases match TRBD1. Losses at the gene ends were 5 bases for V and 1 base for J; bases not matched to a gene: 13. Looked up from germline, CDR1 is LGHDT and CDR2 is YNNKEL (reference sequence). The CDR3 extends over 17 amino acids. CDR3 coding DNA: TGTGCCAGCAGCTCCCGGGGGACAGAGAGGGTTAACTATGGCTACACCTTC. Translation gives CASSSRGTERVNYGYTF.

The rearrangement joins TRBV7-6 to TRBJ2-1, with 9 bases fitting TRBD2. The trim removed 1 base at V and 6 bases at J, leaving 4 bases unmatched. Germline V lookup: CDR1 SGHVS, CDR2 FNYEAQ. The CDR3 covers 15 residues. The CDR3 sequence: CASSLGLAGFNEQFF. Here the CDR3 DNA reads TGTGCCAGCAGCTTAGGCCTAGCGGGGTTCAATGAGCAGTTCTTC.

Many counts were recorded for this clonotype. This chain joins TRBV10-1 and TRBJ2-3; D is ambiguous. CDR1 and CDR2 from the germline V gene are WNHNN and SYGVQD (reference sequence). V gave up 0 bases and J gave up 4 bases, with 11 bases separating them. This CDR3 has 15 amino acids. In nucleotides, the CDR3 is TGCGCCAGCAGTGAGTCAGGGCAACGTGCAGATACGCAGTATTTT. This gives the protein CASSESGQRADTQYF.

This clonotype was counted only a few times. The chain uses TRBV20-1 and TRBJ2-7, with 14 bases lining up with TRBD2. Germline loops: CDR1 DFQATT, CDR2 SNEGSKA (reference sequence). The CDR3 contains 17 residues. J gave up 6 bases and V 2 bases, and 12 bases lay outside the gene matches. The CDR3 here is CSARPPSGLAGGGEQYF. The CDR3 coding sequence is TGCAGTGCTAGACCCCCTTCCGGACTAGCGGGAGGTGGCGAGCAGTACTTC.

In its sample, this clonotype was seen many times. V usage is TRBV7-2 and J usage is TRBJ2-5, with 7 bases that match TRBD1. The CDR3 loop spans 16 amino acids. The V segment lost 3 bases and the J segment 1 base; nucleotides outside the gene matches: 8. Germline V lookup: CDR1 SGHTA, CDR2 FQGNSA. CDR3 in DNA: TGTGCCAGCAGCTTGTGGATCGGGACAGTCCAAGAGACCCAGTACTTC. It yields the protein CASSLWIGTVQETQYF.

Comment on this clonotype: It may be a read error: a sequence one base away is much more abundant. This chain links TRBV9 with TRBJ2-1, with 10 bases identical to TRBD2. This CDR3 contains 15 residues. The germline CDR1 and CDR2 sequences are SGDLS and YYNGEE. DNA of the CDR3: TGTTCCAGCAGCGCGGCTAGCGGGAGTTTCAATGAGCAGTTCTTC. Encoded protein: CSSSAASGSFNEQFF.

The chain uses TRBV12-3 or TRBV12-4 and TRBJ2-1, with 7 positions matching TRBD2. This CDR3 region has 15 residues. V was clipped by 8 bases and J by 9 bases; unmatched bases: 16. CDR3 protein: CASCPREVLKGEQFF. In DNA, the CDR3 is TGTGCCAGCTGCCCCCGGGAGGTCCTAAAGGGTGAGCAGTTCTTC.

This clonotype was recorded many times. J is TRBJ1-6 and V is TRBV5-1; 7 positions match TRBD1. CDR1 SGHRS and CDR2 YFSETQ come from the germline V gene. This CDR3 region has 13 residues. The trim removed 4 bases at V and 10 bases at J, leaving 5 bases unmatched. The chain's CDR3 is CASSRQGESPLHF. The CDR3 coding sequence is TGCGCCAGCAGCAGACAGGGCGAATCACCCCTCCACTTT. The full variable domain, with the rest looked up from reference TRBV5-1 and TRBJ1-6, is KAGVTQTPRYLIKTRGQQVTLSCSPISGHRSVSWYQQTPGQGLQFLFEYFSETQRNKGNFPGRFSGRQFSNSRSEMNVSTLELGDSALYLCASSRQGESPLHFGNGTRLTVT.

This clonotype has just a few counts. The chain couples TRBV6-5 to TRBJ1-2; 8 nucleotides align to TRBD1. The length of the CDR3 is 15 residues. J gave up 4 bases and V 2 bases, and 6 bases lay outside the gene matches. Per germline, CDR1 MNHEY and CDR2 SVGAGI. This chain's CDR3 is CASSYLGQGSYGYTF. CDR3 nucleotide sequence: TGTGCCAGCAGTTACCTCGGACAGGGATCCTATGGCTACACCTTC.

The CDR3 region is CASSPGLVMVGTDTQYF. CDR3 in DNA: TGCGCCAGCAGCCCTGGACTAGTAATGGTGGGCACAGATACGCAGTATTTT. This chain connects TRBV5-1 to TRBJ2-3, with 7 bases that match TRBD2. The CDR3 loop spans 17 amino acids. CDR1 SGHRS and CDR2 YFSETQ come from the germline V gene. After removal of 4 bases from V and 1 base from J, the junction contained 12 bases not matched to a gene.

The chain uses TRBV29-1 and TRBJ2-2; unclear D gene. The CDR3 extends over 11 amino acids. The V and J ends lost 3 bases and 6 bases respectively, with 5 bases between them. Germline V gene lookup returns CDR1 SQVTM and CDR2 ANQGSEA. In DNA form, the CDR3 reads TGCAGCGTTGATGGACCCGGGGAGCTGTTTTTT. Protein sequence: CSVDGPGELFF.

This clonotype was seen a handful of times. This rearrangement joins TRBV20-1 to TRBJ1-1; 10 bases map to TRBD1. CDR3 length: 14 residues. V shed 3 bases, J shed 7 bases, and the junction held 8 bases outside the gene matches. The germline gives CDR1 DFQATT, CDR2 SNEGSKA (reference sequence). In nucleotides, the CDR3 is TGCAGTGCTAGGGAGACAGGGGGCTATCTTGAAGCTTTCTTT. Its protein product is CSARETGGYLEAFF.

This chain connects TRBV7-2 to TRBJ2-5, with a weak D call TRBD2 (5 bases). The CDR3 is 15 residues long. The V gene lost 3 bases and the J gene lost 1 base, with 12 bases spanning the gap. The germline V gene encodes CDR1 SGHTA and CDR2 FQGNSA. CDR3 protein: CASSFEAGLQETQYF. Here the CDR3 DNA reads TGTGCCAGCAGCTTTGAGGCGGGCCTCCAAGAGACCCAGTACTTC.

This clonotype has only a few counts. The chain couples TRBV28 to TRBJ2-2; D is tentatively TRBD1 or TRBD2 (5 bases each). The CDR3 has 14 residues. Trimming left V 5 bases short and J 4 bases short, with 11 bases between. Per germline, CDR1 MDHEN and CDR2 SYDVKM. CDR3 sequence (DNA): TGTGCCAGCAGTCCGGGGACCTTCACCGGGGAGCTGTTTTTT. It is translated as CASSPGTFTGELFF. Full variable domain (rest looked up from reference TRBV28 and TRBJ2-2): DVKVTQSSRYLVKRTGEKVFLECVQDMDHENMFWYRQDPGLGLRLIYFSYDVKMKEKGDIPEGYSVSREKKERFSLILESASTNQTSMYLCASSPGTFTGELFFGEGSRLTVL.

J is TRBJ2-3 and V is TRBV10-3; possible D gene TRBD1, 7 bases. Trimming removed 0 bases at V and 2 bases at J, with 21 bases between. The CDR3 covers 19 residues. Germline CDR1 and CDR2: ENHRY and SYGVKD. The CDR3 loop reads CAISESILGGTALTDTQYF. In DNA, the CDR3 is TGTGCCATCAGTGAGTCGATCCTAGGCGGGACAGCCCTCACAGATACGCAGTATTTT.

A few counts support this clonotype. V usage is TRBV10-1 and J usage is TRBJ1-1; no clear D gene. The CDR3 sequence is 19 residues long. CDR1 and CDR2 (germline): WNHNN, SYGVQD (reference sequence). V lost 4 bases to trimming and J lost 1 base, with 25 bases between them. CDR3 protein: CASSAGRFTWRSRNTEAFF. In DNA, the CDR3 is TGCGCCAGCAGTGCTGGGCGTTTTACCTGGCGGTCTCGGAACACTGAAGCTTTCTTT.